This is a list of T cell receptor beta chains from one sample in a study of cytomegalovirus exposure and HLA in healthy donors. Assay used: immunoSEQ multiplex PCR; TCRdb lists only in-frame clones, some missing. The sample lists 250,000 to 350,000 clones, 86% occurring once. The sample taken for sequencing was PBMCs. These TCRs come from a man aged 40-55 years in good health and CMV-seropositive. Both conserved end residues are part of each CDR3. Fields, in order: D gene, CDR3 length, J gene, V gene, clone size, CDR3 DNA, CDR3 protein. The D gene is left open where the match is weak. The listing skips clone size in some rows; elsewhere it reads once, few, many or a size class.

d_call: TRBD2; cdr3_length: 14; j_call: TRBJ2-5; v_call: TRBV27; clone_size: NA; cdr3_nt: TGTGCCAGCAGTTTAAGGGCTAGCGGGGAGACCCAGTACTTC; cdr3_aa: CASSLRASGETQYF
d_call: NA; cdr3_length: 16; j_call: TRBJ1-2; v_call: TRBV10-3; clone_size: NA; cdr3_nt: TGTGCCATCAGTGAGCCCGGACACGACGCTAACTATGGCTACACCTTC; cdr3_aa: CAISEPGHDANYGYTF
d_call: NA; cdr3_length: 15; j_call: TRBJ1-1; v_call: TRBV10-3; clone_size: NA; cdr3_nt: TGTGCCATCAGAAGGTCAGGGGAAGTTAACACTGAAGCTTTCTTT; cdr3_aa: CAIRRSGEVNTEAFF
d_call: TRBD2; cdr3_length: 16; j_call: TRBJ2-7; v_call: TRBV5-1; clone_size: once; cdr3_nt: TGCGCCAGCAGCTTGGTTAGCGGGAGACGGGAGGATGAGCAGTACTTC; cdr3_aa: CASSLVSGRREDEQYF
d_call: TRBD2; cdr3_length: 16; j_call: TRBJ2-1; v_call: TRBV19; clone_size: NA; cdr3_nt: TGTGCCAGTACCATGGGCCTAGCGGGAGGGATGCATGAGCAGTTCTTC; cdr3_aa: CASTMGLAGGMHEQFF
d_call: NA; cdr3_length: 14; j_call: TRBJ1-1; v_call: TRBV13; clone_size: NA; cdr3_nt: TGTGCCAGCAGCACACCTACAGGTAACACTGAAGCTTTCTTT; cdr3_aa: CASSTPTGNTEAFF
d_call: NA; cdr3_length: 16; j_call: TRBJ1-1; v_call: TRBV9; clone_size: NA; cdr3_nt: TGTGCCAGCAGCGTAGGGGCAGGGGTGATGAACACTGAAGCTTTCTTT; cdr3_aa: CASSVGAGVMNTEAFF
d_call: TRBD2; cdr3_length: 15; j_call: TRBJ2-1; v_call: TRBV6-1; clone_size: NA; cdr3_nt: TGTGCCAGCAGTCTCCTAGCGGGAGGCCGGAATGAGCAGTTCTTC; cdr3_aa: CASSLLAGGRNEQFF
d_call: TRBD1; cdr3_length: 13; j_call: TRBJ1-2; v_call: TRBV18; clone_size: NA; cdr3_nt: TGTGCCAGCTCAACGGGACAGGGTTCCGGCTACACCTTC; cdr3_aa: CASSTGQGSGYTF
d_call: TRBD2; cdr3_length: 18; j_call: TRBJ2-1; v_call: TRBV13; clone_size: NA; cdr3_nt: TGTGCCAGCAGCCCGGGACTAGCGGGAGGGGCCTCCTACAATGAGCAGTTCTTC; cdr3_aa: CASSPGLAGGASYNEQFF
d_call: NA; cdr3_length: 15; j_call: TRBJ1-2; v_call: TRBV28; clone_size: NA; cdr3_nt: TGTGCCAGCTTCCAAGCGGGGCAGGGGCGAAATGGCTACACCTTC; cdr3_aa: CASFQAGQGRNGYTF
d_call: NA; cdr3_length: 13; j_call: TRBJ1-5; v_call: TRBV10-2; clone_size: NA; cdr3_nt: TGCGCCAGCTCTCGGGGTAGCAATCAGCCCCAGCATTTT; cdr3_aa: CASSRGSNQPQHF
d_call: TRBD2; cdr3_length: 17; j_call: TRBJ2-1; v_call: TRBV7-6; clone_size: NA; cdr3_nt: TGTGCCAGCAGCCTGATGGGACTAGCGGACTCCTACAATGAGCAGTTCTTC; cdr3_aa: CASSLMGLADSYNEQFF
d_call: TRBD2; cdr3_length: 14; j_call: TRBJ2-4; v_call: TRBV28; clone_size: NA; cdr3_nt: TGTGCCAGCAGCCCGACTAGCGGGAGATACATTCAGTACTTC; cdr3_aa: CASSPTSGRYIQYF
d_call: TRBD1; cdr3_length: 14; j_call: TRBJ2-7; v_call: TRBV27; clone_size: NA; cdr3_nt: TGTGCCAGCAGTTTTTCCGGGACAGGGTACGAGCAGTACTTC; cdr3_aa: CASSFSGTGYEQYF
d_call: TRBD2; cdr3_length: 14; j_call: TRBJ2-5; v_call: TRBV5-1; clone_size: NA; cdr3_nt: TGCGCCAGCAGCTCTAGCGGGAGCCAAGAGACCCAGTACTTC; cdr3_aa: CASSSSGSQETQYF
d_call: TRBD1; cdr3_length: 12; j_call: TRBJ1-2; v_call: TRBV29-1; clone_size: NA; cdr3_nt: TGCAGCGTAGAAGACAGGGGCTTTGGCTACACCTTC; cdr3_aa: CSVEDRGFGYTF
d_call: NA; cdr3_length: 15; j_call: TRBJ1-1; v_call: TRBV28; clone_size: NA; cdr3_nt: TGTGCCAGCAAAGGGGCGGGGATCCTGAACACTGAAGCTTTCTTT; cdr3_aa: CASKGAGILNTEAFF
d_call: NA; cdr3_length: 14; j_call: TRBJ2-2; v_call: TRBV2; clone_size: NA; cdr3_nt: TGTGCCAGGGAGGGGAGTACGAACACCGGGGAGCTGTTTTTT; cdr3_aa: CAREGSTNTGELFF
d_call: NA; cdr3_length: 12; j_call: TRBJ1-5; v_call: TRBV6-1; clone_size: NA; cdr3_nt: TGTGCCAGCAGCCCAAGCAATCAGCCCCAGCATTTT; cdr3_aa: CASSPSNQPQHF
d_call: TRBD1; cdr3_length: 16; j_call: TRBJ1-4; v_call: TRBV29-1; clone_size: NA; cdr3_nt: TGCAGCGTTGAGTGGCGGACGGGGACAGCTAATGAAAAACTGTTTTTT; cdr3_aa: CSVEWRTGTANEKLFF
d_call: NA; cdr3_length: 12; j_call: TRBJ2-7; v_call: TRBV27; clone_size: NA; cdr3_nt: TGTGCCAGCAGTCCAGGGACCTACGAGCAGTACTTC; cdr3_aa: CASSPGTYEQYF
d_call: NA; cdr3_length: 16; j_call: TRBJ1-2; v_call: TRBV15; clone_size: NA; cdr3_nt: TGTGCCACCAGCAGAGGCCCCAGGACAGCGAGGGATGGCTACACCTTC; cdr3_aa: CATSRGPRTARDGYTF
d_call: NA; cdr3_length: 12; j_call: TRBJ1-1; v_call: TRBV29-1; clone_size: few; cdr3_nt: TGCAGCGTTGATACAGGGTTCACTGAAGCTTTCTTT; cdr3_aa: CSVDTGFTEAFF
d_call: TRBD2; cdr3_length: 17; j_call: TRBJ2-3; v_call: TRBV7-8; clone_size: NA; cdr3_nt: TGTGCCAGCAGCTTAGCGTTGACTAGCGGATTCACAGATACGCAGTATTTT; cdr3_aa: CASSLALTSGFTDTQYF
d_call: NA; cdr3_length: 14; j_call: TRBJ1-3; v_call: TRBV7-2; clone_size: NA; cdr3_nt: TGTGCCAGCAGCAAGACAGGACCTGGAAACACCATATATTTT; cdr3_aa: CASSKTGPGNTIYF
d_call: NA; cdr3_length: 15; j_call: TRBJ2-7; v_call: TRBV7-9; clone_size: NA; cdr3_nt: TGTGCCAGCAGCTTATTGGTCGGGAGAGTCGACGAGCAGTACTTC; cdr3_aa: CASSLLVGRVDEQYF
d_call: TRBD1; cdr3_length: 15; j_call: TRBJ1-1; v_call: TRBV4-1; clone_size: few; cdr3_nt: TGCGCCAGCAGCCTTGGGACAGGGCAGAACACTGAAGCTTTCTTT; cdr3_aa: CASSLGTGQNTEAFF
d_call: TRBD1; cdr3_length: 15; j_call: TRBJ1-5; v_call: TRBV28; clone_size: NA; cdr3_nt: TGTGCCAGCTTTGGAGGGGGCGTGGGCAATCAGCCCCAGCATTTT; cdr3_aa: CASFGGGVGNQPQHF
d_call: NA; cdr3_length: 13; j_call: TRBJ2-3; v_call: TRBV6-6; clone_size: NA; cdr3_nt: TGTGCCAGCAGTTCTCCTAGCACAGATACGCAGTATTTT; cdr3_aa: CASSSPSTDTQYF
d_call: NA; cdr3_length: 15; j_call: TRBJ2-2; v_call: TRBV27; clone_size: NA; cdr3_nt: TGTGCCAGCAGTTTACAGACACCAAACACCGGGGAGCTGTTTTTT; cdr3_aa: CASSLQTPNTGELFF
d_call: TRBD1; cdr3_length: 13; j_call: TRBJ1-5; v_call: TRBV6-4; clone_size: NA; cdr3_nt: TGTGCCAGCAGCTTGGACAGGAATCAGCCCCAGCATTTT; cdr3_aa: CASSLDRNQPQHF
d_call: NA; cdr3_length: 16; j_call: TRBJ2-3; v_call: TRBV18; clone_size: NA; cdr3_nt: TGTGCCAGCTCACCTCTCCTGGGGAGTTCGGCAGATACGCAGTATTTT; cdr3_aa: CASSPLLGSSADTQYF
d_call: NA; cdr3_length: 14; j_call: TRBJ1-2; v_call: TRBV4-1; clone_size: NA; cdr3_nt: TGCGCCAGCAGCCAAGTTCCGGTTAACTATGGCTACACCTTC; cdr3_aa: CASSQVPVNYGYTF
d_call: TRBD1; cdr3_length: 17; j_call: TRBJ2-2; v_call: TRBV5-1; clone_size: NA; cdr3_nt: TGCGCCAGCAGCTTGGATGTGGGACAGGTCGGCACCGGGGAGCTGTTTTTT; cdr3_aa: CASSLDVGQVGTGELFF
d_call: TRBD2; cdr3_length: 14; j_call: TRBJ2-1; v_call: TRBV18; clone_size: NA; cdr3_nt: TGTGCCAGCTCACCCGGGAGGTCCTACAATGAGCAGTTCTTC; cdr3_aa: CASSPGRSYNEQFF
d_call: TRBD2; cdr3_length: 17; j_call: TRBJ2-7; v_call: TRBV27; clone_size: once; cdr3_nt: TGTGCCAGCACAACACTGGGGGTTAGCGGGAGGATATACGAGCAGTACTTC; cdr3_aa: CASTTLGVSGRIYEQYF